This passage covers 16 T cell receptor beta chains from one sample sequenced in a study of post-analysis software for immune sequencing data. Study results and caveats: There were five or six TRBV segments more frequent in patients than controls, and TRBV5-6, TRBV5-1 and TRBV20-1 were among them.

The library was made from cDNA and included unique molecular identifiers. TCRdb re-analysed the PCR reads in MiXCR, keeping a single row per CDR3 protein. Found here are about 560,000 distinct CDR3 sequences, roughly 46% of them singletons; the top ten hold over 1.5%. No antigen is known for these receptors. Sequencing was done on a sample of blood. These receptors were obtained from a girl between 10 and 17 years old with multiple sclerosis.

The V gene is TRBV20-1, the J gene TRBJ2-3, with D possibly being TRBD1 (5 bases). Trimming left V 0 bases short and J 5 bases short, with 15 bases between. Looked up from germline, CDR1 is DFQATT and CDR2 is SNEGSKA (reference sequence). This CDR3 comprises 15 residues. The CDR3 DNA sequence: TGCAGTGCTAGAGATCTGGCGACTGACAGAGATACGCAGTATTTT. This codes for CSARDLATDRDTQYF.

This clonotype has a handful of counts. The chain joins TRBV12-3 or TRBV12-4 to TRBJ2-7; D gene uncertain. CDR3 length: 13 amino acids. Between the trimmed V and J ends, which lost 3 bases and 4 bases, there was a span of 10 bases. CDR3 loop: CASSFVQKYEQYF. The CDR3 region has the DNA TGTGCCAGCAGTTTTGTACAGAAATACGAGCAGTACTTC.

CDR3 protein: CASSFLADPTDTQYF. CDR3 sequence (DNA): TGCGCCAGCAGCTTTCTAGCGGACCCCACAGATACGCAGTATTTT. The rearrangement links TRBV4-1 to TRBJ2-3, with TRBD2 matching over 7 bases. This CDR3 contains 15 residues. The germline V gene has CDR1 MGHRA and CDR2 YSYEKL. The ends lost 5 bases at V and 2 bases at J; junction bases unmatched: 7.

This clonotype was counted only a few times. The chain is built from TRBV27 and TRBJ2-3, with 11 bases identical to TRBD2. Losses at the gene ends were 6 bases for V and 8 bases for J; bases not matched to a gene: 10. CDR3 size: 15 residues. Germline lookup yields CDR1 MNHEY and CDR2 SMNVEV (reference sequence). CDR3 in amino acids: CASRKLAGGTATQYF. In DNA, the CDR3 is TGTGCCAGCAGGAAGCTAGCGGGAGGTACGGCTACGCAGTATTTT.

The chain couples TRBV20-1 to TRBJ2-3; 10 bases fit TRBD2. V gave up 6 bases and J gave up 5 bases; unmatched junction bases: 14. The V gene's germline CDR1 is DFQATT and CDR2 SNEGSKA (reference sequence). CDR3 length: 16 amino acids. In DNA form, the CDR3 reads TGCAGTGCCACCCAGATGGCAGCGGGGGGGCAAGATACGCAGTATTTT. The encoded protein is CSATQMAAGGQDTQYF.

This rearrangement joins TRBV29-1 to TRBJ2-2; TRBD1 agrees at 8 bases. V lost 7 bases, J lost 0 bases, and 1 base stayed unmatched. The CDR3 length is 13 residues. Germline V gives CDR1 SQVTM, CDR2 ANQGSEA. The CDR3 sequence is CSADRANTGELFF. As DNA, the CDR3 is TGCAGCGCGGACAGGGCGAACACCGGGGAGCTGTTTTTT.

This chain connects TRBV5-1 to TRBJ1-2; 7 bases align to TRBD1. J gave up 2 bases and V 4 bases, and 5 bases lay outside the gene matches. This CDR3 spans 14 amino acids. CDR1 is SGHRS, CDR2 YFSETQ, per germline. The CDR3 sequence is CASSETTGNYGYTF. CDR3 sequence (DNA): TGCGCCAGCAGCGAAACGACAGGGAACTATGGCTACACCTTC. The full variable domain, completed using reference TRBV5-1 and TRBJ1-2, is KAGVTQTPRYLIKTRGQQVTLSCSPISGHRSVSWYQQTPGQGLQFLFEYFSETQRNKGNFPGRFSGRQFSNSRSEMNVSTLELGDSALYLCASSETTGNYGYTFGSGTRLTVV.

V and J are TRBV10-3 and TRBJ2-1; weak D call: TRBD2 (5 bases). V shed 7 bases and J shed 8 bases, with 6 bases lying between them. The germline CDR1 and CDR2 sequences are ENHRY and SYGVKD. The CDR3 consists of 10 residues. The CDR3 loop reads CAIMEDEQFF. CDR3 sequence (DNA): TGTGCCATCATGGAGGATGAGCAGTTCTTC.

This chain links TRBV5-1 with TRBJ2-7, with 7 bases fitting TRBD2. Germline values: CDR1 SGHRS, CDR2 YFSETQ. The V gene end was trimmed by 1 base and the J gene end by 0 bases; junction bases not matched to a gene: 4. The CDR3 is made up of 15 amino acids. This CDR3 reads CASSLNGGSSYEQYF. In nucleotides, the CDR3 is TGCGCCAGCAGCTTGAACGGCGGGAGCTCCTACGAGCAGTACTTC.

The chain employs TRBV14 and TRBJ2-5, with D tentatively TRBD1 (6 bases). V was shortened by 3 bases and J by 3 bases, with 11 bases between the two germline ends. The CDR3 is 14 residues long. Germline loops: CDR1 SGHDN, CDR2 FVKESK. The CDR3 region is CASSHLGQKETQYF. CDR3 in DNA: TGTGCCAGCAGCCACCTCGGACAGAAAGAGACCCAGTACTTC.

The chain is built from TRBV12-3 or TRBV12-4 and TRBJ2-7, with TRBD1 matching over 7 bases. The CDR3 covers 15 residues. Germline trimming cut 1 base from V and 3 bases from J; bases unmatched to any gene: 6. CDR3 amino acids: CASSLGRGLIYEQYF. The DNA for the CDR3 is TGTGCCAGCAGTTTAGGAAGGGGGCTGATCTACGAGCAGTACTTC.

This chain uses TRBV5-1 with TRBJ1-2, with a tentative D call TRBD1 (5 bases). V shed 1 base and J shed 5 bases, with 18 bases lying between them. The CDR3 extends over 16 amino acids. CDR1 is SGHRS and CDR2 is YFSETQ in the germline V gene. This CDR3 reads CASSLSSQGLRYGYTF. As DNA, the CDR3 is TGCGCCAGCAGCTTGTCGAGCCAGGGATTGCGGTATGGCTACACCTTC.

The chain joins TRBV3-1 to TRBJ1-5; unclear D gene. CDR3 length equals 15 residues. Per the germline V gene, CDR1 is LGHDT and CDR2 is YNNKEL (reference sequence). The ends were cut back, 3 bases at V and 6 bases at J, with 15 bases in the middle. For the CDR3, the DNA is TGTGCCAGCAGCCATACGGACGGACCCCCTCAGCCCCAGCATTTT. Its protein is CASSHTDGPPQPQHF.

This clonotype was seen a few times. The chain combines TRBV12-3 or TRBV12-4 with TRBJ1-1; the D gene is possibly TRBD1 (6 bases). The CDR3 loop spans 16 amino acids. The V gene lost 4 bases and the J gene lost 3 bases, with 18 bases spanning the gap. CDR3 nucleotides: TGTGCCAGCAGTTCCGGGGGCAGGGAAACGGACACTGAAGCTTTCTTT. It codes for CASSSGGRETDTEAFF.

This clonotype was recorded many times. The chain combines TRBV7-6 with TRBJ2-3, with TRBD2 identical over 12 bases. The CDR3 contains 17 residues. Germline CDR1 SGHVS, CDR2 FNYEAQ. V lost 2 bases and J lost 1; bases outside the gene matches: 4. Here the CDR3 reads CASSLRTSGEGTDTQYF. The CDR3 DNA is TGTGCCAGCAGCTTAAGGACTAGCGGGGAGGGCACAGATACGCAGTATTTT.

This chain connects TRBV6-5 to TRBJ2-7, with D possibly TRBD1 on 5 matching bases. The CDR3 is 12 residues long. Trimming left V 8 bases short and J 2 bases short, with 10 bases between. CDR1 is MNHEY and CDR2 is SVGAGI in the germline V gene. CDR3 bases: TGTGCCAGCTGGGGCGCAACCTACGAGCAGTACTTC. The encoded protein is CASWGATYEQYF.